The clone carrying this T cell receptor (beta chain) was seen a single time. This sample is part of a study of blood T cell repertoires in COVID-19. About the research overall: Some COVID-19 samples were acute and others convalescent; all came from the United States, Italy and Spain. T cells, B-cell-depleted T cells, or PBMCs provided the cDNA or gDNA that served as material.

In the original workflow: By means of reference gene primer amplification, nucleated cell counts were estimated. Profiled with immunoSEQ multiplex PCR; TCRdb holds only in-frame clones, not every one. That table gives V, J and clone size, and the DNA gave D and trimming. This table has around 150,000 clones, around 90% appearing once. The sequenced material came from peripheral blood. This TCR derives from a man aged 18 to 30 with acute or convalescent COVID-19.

DNA of the CDR3: TGTGCCAGCAGCGTAACTGGACAGGGATCGAACACCGGGGAGCTGTTTTTT. Encoded protein: CASSVTGQGSNTGELFF. This chain connects TRBV9 to TRBJ2-2, with 8 nucleotides matching TRBD1. The trim removed 1 base at V and 0 bases at J, leaving 5 bases unmatched. Germline-derived CDR1 and CDR2 are SGDLS and YYNGEE. The CDR3 is 17 residues long.